Following are 21 T cell receptor beta chains from one sample sequenced in a study of CD8+ T cells in alopecia areata. TCR sequencing used cDNA made by reverse transcription of extracted RNA. Using immunoSEQ multiplex PCR, the repertoire was profiled, and TCRdb retains in-frame clones only, with some absent. Altogether under 20,000 clones are present, 60% to 80% being singletons, with the ten largest covering 6.1%. Lesional scalp tissue (obtained by punch biopsy) and peripheral blood were collected from alopecia areata patients. The sequencing here drew on skin, taken at week 0. The receptors derive from a human donor with alopecia areata.

This chain connects TRBV6-5 to TRBJ2-1; either TRBD1 or TRBD2 may fit D (5 bases each). Trimming shortened V by 7 bases and J by 6 bases, and 10 bases separated the two germline ends. Germline V gene lookup returns CDR1 MNHEY and CDR2 SVGAGI. The CDR3 totals 12 residues. The CDR3 DNA follows: TGTGCCAGCATGGAAGGGACCAATGAGCAGTTCTTC. Encoded protein: CASMEGTNEQFF.

There are a few counts of this clone. The chain is built from TRBV29-1 and TRBJ1-2; the match to TRBD1 covers 8 bases. This CDR3 is built from 15 residues. Germline assignment: CDR1 SQVTM and CDR2 ANQGSEA. V was clipped by 4 bases and J by 3 bases; unmatched bases: 10. The CDR3 DNA sequence: TGCAGCGTTGGGCCGCGACAGGGGTATGACTATGGCTACACCTTC. Encoded protein: CSVGPRQGYDYGYTF. Full variable domain (missing parts from reference TRBV29-1 and TRBJ1-2): SAVISQKPSRDICQRGTSLTIQCQVDSQVTMMFWYRQQPGQSLTLIATANQGSEATYESGFVIDKFPISRPNLTFSTLTVSNMSPEDSSIYLCSVGPRQGYDYGYTFGSGTRLTVV.

This clone was found a few times. V gene TRBV6-5 combines with J gene TRBJ2-7, with a weak D call TRBD1 (5 bases). The CDR3 runs to 14 residues. Per germline, CDR1 MNHEY and CDR2 SVGAGI. V shed 0 bases and J shed 4 bases, with 10 bases lying between them. DNA of the CDR3: TGTGCCAGCAGTTACTCGGGGCTGGGGTACGAGCAGTACTTC. As protein: CASSYSGLGYEQYF.

J is TRBJ1-1 and V is TRBV7-8; D unclear. The CDR3 spans 13 residues. The germline gives CDR1 SGHVS, CDR2 FQNEAQ. V lost 1 base and J lost 5, with 8 bases in between. Here the CDR3 DNA reads TGTGCCAGCAGCTTAGGAGGCGGGACTGAAGCTTTCTTT. Residues: CASSLGGGTEAFF.

The rearrangement joins TRBV7-8 to TRBJ1-1, with D uncertain. The germline CDR1 and CDR2 sequences are SGHVS and FQNEAQ. There are 13 residues in the CDR3. The V and J ends lost 5 bases and 0 bases respectively, with 7 bases between them. CDR3 in amino acids: CASSRRLNTEAFF. DNA for the CDR3: TGTGCCAGCAGCAGGCGGCTGAACACTGAAGCTTTCTTT.

The chain combines TRBV13 with TRBJ2-7; D remains unclear. The CDR3 runs to 14 residues. V shed 5 bases and J shed 2 bases, with 13 bases lying between them. Germline V gives CDR1 PRHDT, CDR2 FYEKMQ (reference sequence). CDR3 DNA sequence: TGTGCCAGCAGCCGCGGTAACTCTGCCTACGAGCAGTACTTC. This encodes CASSRGNSAYEQYF.

The chain links TRBV6-4 to TRBJ1-2, with D hard to call. Germline CDR1 and CDR2: MRHNA and SNTAGT. CDR3 length: 12 amino acids. Trimming left V 8 bases short and J 8 bases short, with 15 bases between. DNA of the CDR3: TGTGCCAGCGGACTTTGGAAGGGAGGCTACACCTTC. This encodes CASGLWKGGYTF.

V usage is TRBV4-2 and J usage is TRBJ2-7; TRBD2 matches at 7 bases. The CDR3 runs 15 residues. Germline-derived CDR1 and CDR2 are LGHNA and YNFKEQ. Unmatched junction bases numbered 8, after V lost 3 bases and J lost 3 bases. CDR3 in amino acids: CASSQERLAYYEQYF. In DNA, the CDR3 is TGTGCCAGCAGCCAGGAACGACTAGCATACTACGAGCAGTACTTC.

The chain combines TRBV29-1 with TRBJ2-7, with 7 bases identical to TRBD1. From germline, CDR1 is SQVTM and CDR2 ANQGSEA. The CDR3 totals 13 residues. J was trimmed by 5 bases and V by 6 bases; bases with no gene match: 10. The CDR3 DNA reads as TGCAGCGTCCGGACAGGTCCTAAGGACGAGCAGTACTTC. It specifies CSVRTGPKDEQYF.

The CDR3: CASSLVGSVALDGYTF. CDR3 bases: TGTGCCAGCAGCTTAGTGGGCAGCGTCGCCCTCGATGGCTACACCTTC. The rearrangement joins TRBV7-8 to TRBJ1-2; D unresolved. The length of the CDR3 is 16 residues. Germline-derived CDR1 and CDR2 are SGHVS and FQNEAQ. Trimming shortened V by 1 base and J by 6 bases, and 18 bases separated the two germline ends.

The rearrangement uses TRBV7-2 and TRBJ1-2, with TRBD1 as a possible D gene (5 bases). There are 15 residues in the CDR3. V lost 5 bases and J lost 2, with 15 bases in between. The germline V gene encodes CDR1 SGHTA and CDR2 FQGNSA. In DNA form, the CDR3 reads TGTGCCAGCAGCCTAACCAGGGTTGGCAACTATGGCTACACCTTC. Protein product: CASSLTRVGNYGYTF. Using reference TRBV7-2 and TRBJ1-2 for the parts outside the CDR3, the full variable domain is GAGVSQSPSNKVTEKGKDVELRCDPISGHTALYWYRQSLGQGLEFLIYFQGNSAPDKSGLPSDRFSAERTGGSVSTLTIQRTQQEDSAVYLCASSLTRVGNYGYTFGSGTRLTVV.

V gene TRBV9 combines with J gene TRBJ1-2, with 9 positions matching TRBD1. The trim removed 4 bases at V and 6 bases at J, leaving 4 bases unmatched. The germline V gene has CDR1 SGDLS and CDR2 YYNGEE. The CDR3 is made up of 13 amino acids. The CDR3 bases are TGTGCCAGCAGCACACGGACAGGGGATGGCTACACCTTC. Translating gives CASSTRTGDGYTF.

The CDR3 region is CASSESARDYSYNSPLHF. The CDR3 DNA follows: TGCGCCAGCAGTGAGTCTGCCAGGGACTACTCCTATAATTCACCCCTCCACTTT. The rearrangement uses TRBV10-1 and TRBJ1-6; weak D call: TRBD1 (5 bases). Trimming removed 0 bases from V and 0 bases from J, with 12 bases in between. Germline assignment: CDR1 WNHNN and CDR2 SYGVQD (reference sequence). The CDR3 covers 18 residues.

The table lists this clone with a count of one. The gene calls are TRBV4-1 and TRBJ2-2, with no clear D. V was trimmed by 4 bases and J by 7 bases, leaving 13 bases between them. The CDR3 has 14 amino acids. The germline V gene has CDR1 MGHRA and CDR2 YSYEKL. The CDR3 sequence is CASSPHGPYGELFF. In nucleotides, the CDR3 is TGCGCCAGCAGCCCCCACGGGCCATACGGGGAGCTGTTTTTT.

This clone was detected a few times. The J gene is TRBJ2-7, the V gene TRBV6-5, with no clear D. In germline, CDR1 is MNHEY, CDR2 SVGAGI. The CDR3 length is 12 residues. V dropped 5 bases and J dropped 3 bases, with 8 bases sitting between them. The CDR3 region has the DNA TGTGCCAGCAGTGACGGGTTCTACGAGCAGTACTTC. The encoded protein is CASSDGFYEQYF.

The chain is built from TRBV6-5 and TRBJ1-1; no reliable D call. V lost 7 bases and J lost 3, with 15 bases in between. The germline CDR1 and CDR2 sequences are MNHEY and SVGAGI. There are 14 residues in the CDR3. This chain's CDR3 is CASTPGLGYTEAFF. In nucleotides, the CDR3 is TGTGCCAGCACCCCCGGACTAGGATACACTGAAGCTTTCTTT.

V is TRBV9 and J is TRBJ2-5; D may be TRBD1 or TRBD2 (5 bases each). Per germline, CDR1 SGDLS and CDR2 YYNGEE. The CDR3 is 14 residues long. Trimming removed 4 bases from V and 0 bases from J, with 10 bases in between. CDR3 sequence reads: CASSLGTHQETQYF. The CDR3, as DNA: TGTGCCAGCAGCCTAGGGACCCACCAAGAGACCCAGTACTTC.

The chain joins TRBV7-2 to TRBJ2-3; TRBD2 might be the D (6 bases). CDR1 SGHTA and CDR2 FQGNSA come from the germline V gene. Trimming took 3 bases from V and 2 from J, leaving 6 bases between them. The CDR3 covers 13 residues. The CDR3: CASSLDYTDTQYF. In DNA, the CDR3 is TGTGCCAGCAGCTTGGACTACACAGATACGCAGTATTTT.

The V and J genes are TRBV5-1 and TRBJ2-3, with TRBD2 identical over 12 bases. The CDR3 sequence is 17 residues long. With V trimmed by 3 bases and J by 2 bases, 7 bases remained unmatched. Germline V lookup: CDR1 SGHRS, CDR2 YFSETQ. The CDR3 coding sequence is TGCGCCAGCAGCTACGGACTAGCGGGGAAGCTCACAGATACGCAGTATTTT. This encodes CASSYGLAGKLTDTQYF.

The chain is built from TRBV6-1 and TRBJ2-7, with D possibly being TRBD2 (6 bases). V was trimmed by 6 bases and J by 7 bases, leaving 19 bases between them. This CDR3 region has 14 residues. CDR1 and CDR2 (germline): MNHNS, SASEGT. The CDR3 region is CASSPGLSVGEQYF. CDR3 nucleotides: TGTGCCAGCAGCCCGGGACTGTCCGTAGGTGAGCAGTACTTC.

The chain carries TRBV30 and TRBJ1-2, with D unclear. The CDR3 runs to 13 residues. CDR1 is GTSNPN, CDR2 SVGIG, per germline (reference sequence). V lost 3 bases and J lost 2, with 10 bases in between. The CDR3, as DNA: TGTGCCTGGAGGTTCCCGGGGAACTATGGCTACACCTTC. This translates into CAWRFPGNYGYTF.